The present T cell receptor beta chain was sequenced within a study of human T cells and chemical hapten exposure. About the study: Small discrepancies in pooled library volume mainly accounted for the varying TCR yields per sample.

The study's findings and limits: TCRs above 1 in 1000 frequency did not change with DPC sensitization.

TCRdb reprocessed the RACE reads via MiXCR and lists one record per CDR3 protein. The repertoire consists of 45,000 or so distinct CDR3 sequences, with about 4.5% occurring once and the leading ten covering about 5.8%. This clonotype was counted at least ten times. Its antigen is currently unknown. CDR3 length equals 15 residues. Germline loops: CDR1 SGHVS, CDR2 FNYEAQ. After removal of 1 base from V and 8 bases from J, the junction contained 6 bases not matched to a gene. Noted time point: healthy volunteer bleed at 2 weeks. From whole blood left unfractionated, total RNA was extracted. Source material: whole blood. The sequence derives from a human donor in good health. Some clones in this sample may be carry-over from other donors' samples. V and J are TRBV7-6 and TRBJ2-1; 9 bases are a match to TRBD2. The CDR3: CASSLEASGTDEQFF. The CDR3 DNA sequence: TGTGCCAGCAGCTTAGAGGCTAGCGGGACGGATGAGCAGTTCTTC.